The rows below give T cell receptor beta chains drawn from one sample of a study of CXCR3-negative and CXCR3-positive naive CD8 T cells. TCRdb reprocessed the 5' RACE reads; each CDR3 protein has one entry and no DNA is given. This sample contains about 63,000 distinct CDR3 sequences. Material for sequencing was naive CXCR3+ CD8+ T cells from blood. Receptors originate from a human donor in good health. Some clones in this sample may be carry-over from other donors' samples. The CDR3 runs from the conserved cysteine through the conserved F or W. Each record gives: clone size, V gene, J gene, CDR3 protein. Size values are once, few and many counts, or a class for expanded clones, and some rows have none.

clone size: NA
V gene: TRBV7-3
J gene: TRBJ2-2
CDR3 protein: CASSPLSGRESTGELFF

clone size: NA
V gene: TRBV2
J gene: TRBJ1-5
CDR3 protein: CASGMGSNQPQHF

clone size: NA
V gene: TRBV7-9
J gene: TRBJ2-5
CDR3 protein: CASEGRVYQETQYF

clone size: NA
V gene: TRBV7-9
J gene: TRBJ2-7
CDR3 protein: CASSPGTAPEQYF

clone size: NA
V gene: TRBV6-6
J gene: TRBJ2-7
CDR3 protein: CASSPPGQSYEQYF

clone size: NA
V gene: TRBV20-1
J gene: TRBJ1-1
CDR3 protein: CSADGGQGEAFF

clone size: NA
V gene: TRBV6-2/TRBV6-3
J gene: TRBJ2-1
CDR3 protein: CASSFQGDSYNEQFF

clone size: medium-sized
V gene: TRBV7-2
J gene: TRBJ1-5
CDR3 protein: CASSLDLRGLQPQHF

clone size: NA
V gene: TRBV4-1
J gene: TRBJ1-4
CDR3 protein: CASSQEGATNEKLFF

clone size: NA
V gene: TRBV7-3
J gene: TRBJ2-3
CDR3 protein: CASSPSGGLERITDTQYF

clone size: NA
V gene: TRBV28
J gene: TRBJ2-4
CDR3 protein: CASTLSKIAKNIQYF

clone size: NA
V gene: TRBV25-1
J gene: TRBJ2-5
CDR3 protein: CASKGRQETQYF

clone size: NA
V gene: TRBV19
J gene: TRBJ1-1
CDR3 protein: CASSTQFEAFF

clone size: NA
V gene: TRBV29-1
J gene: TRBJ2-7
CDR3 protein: CSVLVGSGDEQYF

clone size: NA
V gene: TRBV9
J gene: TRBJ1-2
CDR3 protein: CASRDSTGYGYTF

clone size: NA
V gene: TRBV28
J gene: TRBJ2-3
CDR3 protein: CASRAWTDTQYF

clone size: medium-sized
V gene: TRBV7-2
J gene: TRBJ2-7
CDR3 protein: CASRLYSYEQYF

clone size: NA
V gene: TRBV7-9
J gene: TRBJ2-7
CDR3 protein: CASSSGQVSYEQYF

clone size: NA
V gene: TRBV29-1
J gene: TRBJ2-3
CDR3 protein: CSVPAPDTQYF

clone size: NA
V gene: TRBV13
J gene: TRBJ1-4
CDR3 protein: CASSPYGGANEKLFF

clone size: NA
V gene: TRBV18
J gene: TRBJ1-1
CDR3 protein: CASSQLHLEVWWEAFF

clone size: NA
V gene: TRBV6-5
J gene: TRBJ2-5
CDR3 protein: CASSLAEPYQETQYF

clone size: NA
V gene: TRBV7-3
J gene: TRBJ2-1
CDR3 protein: CASSGQYNEQFF

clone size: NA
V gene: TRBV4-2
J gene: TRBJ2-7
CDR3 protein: CASSQVTDYEQYF

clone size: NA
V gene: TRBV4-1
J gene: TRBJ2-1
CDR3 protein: CASSQAPRGAYNEQFF

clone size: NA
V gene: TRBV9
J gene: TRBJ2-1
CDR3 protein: CASRGLGYNEQFF